These 31 T cell receptor beta chains came from one sample sequenced in a study of blood T cell repertoires in COVID-19. Sequencing was performed with immunoSEQ multiplex PCR; in TCRdb, only in-frame clones are kept and a portion is missing. The sample yields about 320,000 clones, 85% seen once. Material for sequencing was PBMCs or T cells enriched from blood (not recorded which). Every receptor here comes from a woman aged 30 to 39 who had been exposed to COVID-19.

This clone came up once. This sequence joins TRBV29-1 and TRBJ1-1; no definite D call. In germline, CDR1 is SQVTM, CDR2 ANQGSEA. Trimming took off 7 bases at V and 2 bases at J, with 8 bases between the two ends. This CDR3 has 11 amino acids. CDR3 residues: CSASTNTEAFF. Here the CDR3 DNA reads TGCAGCGCGTCCACAAACACTGAAGCTTTCTTT. The entire variable domain, with the rest obtained from reference TRBV29-1 and TRBJ1-1, is as follows: SAVISQKPSRDICQRGTSLTIQCQVDSQVTMMFWYRQQPGQSLTLIATANQGSEATYESGFVIDKFPISRPNLTFSTLTVSNMSPEDSSIYLCSASTNTEAFFGQGTRLTVV.

The chain carries TRBV6-2 or TRBV6-3 and TRBJ2-5, with 7 bases aligning to TRBD1. With V trimmed by 3 bases and J by 3 bases, 10 bases remained unmatched. Per the germline V gene, CDR1 is MNHEY and CDR2 is SVGEGT. The CDR3 is made up of 16 amino acids. For the CDR3, the DNA is TGTGCCAGCAGTTATGTAATAGGGACAGTTAAAGAGACCCAGTACTTC. As protein: CASSYVIGTVKETQYF.

The chain carries TRBV7-9 and TRBJ1-5, with TRBD1 identical over 9 bases. V trimming: 4 bases; J trimming: 2 bases; junction bases outside the gene matches: 6. The CDR3 has 16 amino acids. Germline lookup yields CDR1 SEHNR and CDR2 FQNEAQ (reference sequence). The CDR3 sequence is CASSSGQGIGNQPQHF. The CDR3 region has the DNA TGTGCCAGCAGCTCCGGACAGGGGATTGGCAATCAGCCCCAGCATTTT. The whole variable domain, filled in from reference TRBV7-9 and TRBJ1-5, reads DTGVSQNPRHKITKRGQNVTFRCDPISEHNRLYWYRQTLGQGPEFLTYFQNEAQLEKSRLLSDRFSAERPKGSFSTLEIQRTEQGDSAMYLCASSSGQGIGNQPQHFGDGTRLSIL.

This chain joins TRBV28 and TRBJ1-6; TRBD1 is a possible D gene (5 bases). Between the trimmed V and J ends, which lost 3 bases and 12 bases, there was a span of 18 bases. The CDR3 is 15 residues long. CDR1 is MDHEN and CDR2 is SYDVKM in the germline V gene. The CDR3 sequence: CASSFQGSREEPLHF. For the CDR3, the DNA is TGTGCCAGCAGTTTTCAGGGAAGTCGCGAGGAACCCCTCCACTTT.

The J gene is TRBJ1-6, the V gene TRBV18; D gene unclear. With 6 bases removed from V and 0 bases from J, the gap between germline ends came to 9 bases. Germline V gene sequence: CDR1 KGHSH, CDR2 LQKENI. This CDR3 is built from 15 residues. This CDR3 is CASSRGISYNSPLHF. The DNA of the CDR3 is TGTGCCAGCTCGCGCGGTATCTCCTATAATTCACCCCTCCACTTT.

For this clone: A single base separates this from a much larger clone, so it may be a read error. This chain uses TRBV9 with TRBJ2-2; the D is unclear. V lost 4 bases to trimming and J lost 2 bases, with 3 bases between them. Germline CDR1 is SGDLS and CDR2 is YYNGEE. The CDR3 loop spans 12 amino acids. The CDR3 sequence: CASSPNTGELFF. Written as DNA, the CDR3 is TGTGCCAGCAGCCCTAACACCGGGGAGCTGTTTTTT.

This clone was seen a single time. The J gene is TRBJ2-7, the V gene TRBV7-8; tentatively, D is TRBD1 (6 bases). Trimming took 5 bases from V and 4 from J, leaving 18 bases between them. This CDR3 has 15 amino acids. Germline CDR1 is SGHVS and CDR2 is FQNEAQ. This CDR3 reads CASSPRQAPGYEQYF. Written as DNA, the CDR3 is TGTGCCAGCAGCCCTCGACAGGCCCCAGGATACGAGCAGTACTTC.

V is TRBV19 and J is TRBJ1-1, with no clear D. V lost 3 bases, J lost 4 bases, and 12 bases lay in between. CDR3 length equals 14 residues. Germline V gene data show CDR1 as LNHDA and CDR2 as SQIVND (reference sequence). CDR3 loop: CASSMEGRTTEAFF. CDR3 in DNA: TGTGCCAGTAGTATGGAGGGAAGAACCACTGAAGCTTTCTTT. Full variable domain (remainder filled in from reference TRBV19 and TRBJ1-1): DGGITQSPKYLFRKEGQNVTLSCEQNLNHDAMYWYRQDPGQGLRLIYYSQIVNDFQKGDIAEGYSVSREKKESFPLTVTSAQKNPTAFYLCASSMEGRTTEAFFGQGTRLTVV.

CDR3: CASSPDRGGGYTF. CDR3 coding DNA: TGTGCCAGCAGCCCCGACAGGGGTGGCGGCTACACCTTC. The gene calls are TRBV7-9 and TRBJ1-2, with 8 bases aligning to TRBD1. Germline trimming cut 5 bases from V and 8 bases from J; bases unmatched to any gene: 7. Per the germline V gene, CDR1 is SEHNR and CDR2 is FQNEAQ (reference sequence). CDR3 length: 13 amino acids.

The chain recombines TRBV10-3 with TRBJ1-2, with 12 bases identical to TRBD1. The CDR3 sequence is 15 residues long. V was clipped by 2 bases and J by 6 bases; unmatched bases: 4. Germline assignment: CDR1 ENHRY and CDR2 SYGVKD. The CDR3 loop reads CAISEEGQGADGYTF. Written as DNA, the CDR3 is TGTGCCATCAGTGAGGAGGGACAGGGGGCTGATGGCTACACCTTC.

The rearrangement links TRBV5-8 to TRBJ1-3; D unresolved. The CDR3 runs 11 residues. Germline-derived CDR1 and CDR2 are SGHTS and YDEGEE. The germline V and J ends were trimmed by 5 bases and 11 bases, with 11 bases remaining between them. Here the CDR3 DNA reads TGTGCCAGCAGTCAACGCGGGCCCATATATTTT. It yields the protein CASSQRGPIYF.

The chain joins TRBV30 to TRBJ1-2; 9 bases line up with TRBD1. CDR1 is GTSNPN, CDR2 SVGIG, per germline (reference sequence). The junction had 11 bases not matched to a gene; V was cut back by 2 bases and J by 4 bases. The CDR3 runs to 16 residues. Written as DNA, the CDR3 is TGTGCCTGGAGTCCGGGGGGGACAGGGAGACTCTATGGCTACACCTTC. Its protein is CAWSPGGTGRLYGYTF.

The chain recombines TRBV4-3 with TRBJ1-3; D gene unclear. This CDR3 contains 18 residues. Trimming pared 4 bases from V and 0 bases from J, leaving 19 bases between. The germline V gene encodes CDR1 LGHNA and CDR2 YSLEER. The CDR3 reads CASSPKSGMASSGNTIYF. The CDR3 DNA reads TGCGCCAGCAGCCCCAAGTCGGGAATGGCAAGCTCTGGAAACACCATATATTTT.

The chain joins TRBV9 to TRBJ1-2, with TRBD1 matching 8 bases. There are 16 residues in the CDR3. Unmatched junction bases numbered 15, after V lost 3 bases and J lost 8 bases. Germline V gene data show CDR1 as SGDLS and CDR2 as YYNGEE. The CDR3 reads CASSGRTGRIVRGYTF. The CDR3 DNA follows: TGTGCCAGCAGCGGCCGGACAGGGAGGATAGTGCGCGGCTACACCTTC.

The rearrangement joins TRBV2 to TRBJ2-3; 8 bases are shared with TRBD1. The ends lost 5 bases at V and 4 bases at J; junction bases unmatched: 17. CDR1 is SNHLY, CDR2 FYNNEI, per germline. The CDR3 has 18 amino acids. Here the CDR3 reads CASSPYTTGVKKADTQYF. The CDR3 DNA follows: TGTGCCAGCAGTCCTTACACGACAGGGGTCAAGAAGGCAGATACGCAGTATTTT.

J is TRBJ1-2 and V is TRBV6-5; D is possibly TRBD1 (5 bases). Trimming pared 4 bases from V and 8 bases from J, leaving 17 bases between. CDR1 and CDR2 from the germline V gene are MNHEY and SVGAGI. The CDR3 has 14 residues. The CDR3 reads CASSSPGGTRGYTF. The CDR3 DNA sequence: TGTGCCAGCAGTTCTCCGGGAGGGACGCGGGGCTACACCTTC.

The chain links TRBV6-5 to TRBJ2-1, with 9 bases matching TRBD1. This CDR3 has 15 amino acids. V lost 6 bases to trimming and J lost 4 bases; unmatched junction nucleotides: 7. The V gene's germline CDR1 is MNHEY and CDR2 SVGAGI. This CDR3 is CASSTQGASYNEQFF. For the CDR3, the DNA is TGTGCCAGCAGCACACAGGGGGCATCTTACAATGAGCAGTTCTTC.

The rearrangement uses TRBV28 and TRBJ2-2; maybe TRBD1 (6 bases). This CDR3 comprises 15 residues. Germline V gives CDR1 MDHEN, CDR2 SYDVKM. Trimming stripped 2 bases from V and 5 bases from J, with 12 bases between. The CDR3 DNA is TGTGCCAGCAGTTTAACGGGACATCTGACCGGGGAGCTGTTTTTT. It codes for CASSLTGHLTGELFF.

The V call is TRBV7-6, the J call TRBJ2-7; a weak D match, TRBD1 (6 bases). Trimming removed 4 bases at V and 5 bases at J, with 18 bases between. CDR1 is SGHVS, CDR2 FNYEAQ, per germline. The CDR3 extends over 15 amino acids. Here the CDR3 reads CASSSPPNRDHEQYF. CDR3 DNA: TGTGCCAGCAGCTCCCCCCCAAACAGGGACCACGAGCAGTACTTC. Full variable domain (remainder filled in from reference TRBV7-6 and TRBJ2-7): GAGVSQSPRYKVTKRGQDVALRCDPISGHVSLYWYRQALGQGPEFLTYFNYEAQQDKSGLPNDRFSAERPEGSISTLTIQRTEQRDSAMYRCASSSPPNRDHEQYFGPGTRLTVT.

This chain connects TRBV28 to TRBJ2-5; weak D call: TRBD2 (6 bases). This CDR3 spans 14 amino acids. Germline CDR1 and CDR2: MDHEN and SYDVKM. The V end was cut by 3 bases, the J end by 3 bases, with 11 bases between. In DNA form, the CDR3 reads TGTGCCAGCAGTTTCCGAGGGGAGGAAGAGACCCAGTACTTC. Its translation: CASSFRGEEETQYF. Filled out from reference TRBV28 and TRBJ2-5, the complete variable domain reads DVKVTQSSRYLVKRTGEKVFLECVQDMDHENMFWYRQDPGLGLRLIYFSYDVKMKEKGDIPEGYSVSREKKERFSLILESASTNQTSMYLCASSFRGEEETQYFGPGTRLLVL.

The V and J genes are TRBV7-9 and TRBJ1-2; the match to TRBD1 covers 8 bases. Per germline, CDR1 SEHNR and CDR2 FQNEAQ (reference sequence). This CDR3 is built from 18 residues. V shed 5 bases and J 0 bases; nucleotides not matched to a gene: 14. Here the CDR3 reads CASSPVGQGRTPNYGYTF. DNA of the CDR3: TGTGCCAGCAGCCCAGTTGGACAGGGTCGAACCCCTAACTATGGCTACACCTTC.

The chain links TRBV19 to TRBJ1-2, with TRBD1 matching 10 bases. The ends lost 8 bases at V and 8 bases at J; junction bases unmatched: 14. The CDR3 contains 15 residues. Germline CDR1 reads LNHDA; CDR2 reads SQIVND (reference sequence). CDR3 in amino acids: CASVPPVGTGEGYTF. The CDR3 DNA is TGTGCCAGTGTCCCCCCCGTAGGGACAGGGGAGGGCTACACCTTC.

The J gene is TRBJ2-2, the V gene TRBV30; TRBD2 matches 10 bases. J lost 2 bases, V lost 3 bases, and 3 bases had no gene match. The CDR3 covers 15 residues. Germline CDR1 is GTSNPN and CDR2 is SVGIG (reference sequence). The CDR3 loop is CAWSRTSGNTGELFF. The CDR3 DNA is TGTGCCTGGAGCCGGACTAGCGGCAACACCGGGGAGCTGTTTTTT.

J is TRBJ2-1 and V is TRBV5-6; D is unclear. Trimming removed 4 bases from V and 3 bases from J, with 11 bases in between. The CDR3 loop spans 14 amino acids. Germline V gives CDR1 SGHDT, CDR2 YYEEEE. The CDR3 bases are TGTGCCAGCAGCCCTGACACAGTCTACAATGAGCAGTTCTTC. This translates into CASSPDTVYNEQFF.

The rearrangement links TRBV7-8 to TRBJ1-2, with D perhaps TRBD1 (6 bases). V lost 1 base and J 7 bases, leaving 13 bases between the germline ends. The CDR3 spans 14 residues. CDR1 SGHVS and CDR2 FQNEAQ come from the germline V gene. CDR3 in DNA: TGTGCCAGCAGCTTAGATTTGGGGGGGCGTGGCTACACCTTC. This translates into CASSLDLGGRGYTF.

The V call is TRBV27, the J call TRBJ1-6, with TRBD1 identical over 8 bases. The CDR3 is made up of 16 amino acids. V gave up 7 bases and J gave up 7 bases; unmatched junction bases: 12. Germline values: CDR1 MNHEY, CDR2 SMNVEV (reference sequence). Here the CDR3 DNA reads TGTGCCAGCACCACGCTCCGGACAGGGATAAATTCACCCCTCCACTTT. This encodes CASTTLRTGINSPLHF.

This clone was recorded once. The rearrangement links TRBV6-2 or TRBV6-3 to TRBJ2-3, with 7 nucleotides matching TRBD2. Germline CDR1 MNHEY, CDR2 SVGEGT. Unmatched junction bases numbered 16, after V lost 2 bases and J lost 2 bases. The length of the CDR3 is 19 residues. CDR3 loop: CASSYPPGGAGVDTDTQYF. The CDR3 region has the DNA TGTGCCAGCAGTTACCCGCCAGGAGGGGCGGGAGTTGACACAGATACGCAGTATTTT.

This clone has more than one count but fewer than ten. The chain employs TRBV11-3 and TRBJ1-1; D call uncertain. The CDR3 is 15 residues long. CDR1 is SGHNT, CDR2 YENEEA, per germline. The V end was cut by 0 bases, the J end by 3 bases, with 11 bases between. The CDR3 here is CASSLERARDTEAFF. The CDR3 DNA is TGTGCCAGCAGCTTAGAGAGGGCACGGGACACTGAAGCTTTCTTT.

The chain combines TRBV28 with TRBJ2-4; 8 bases agree with TRBD2. The germline V gene encodes CDR1 MDHEN and CDR2 SYDVKM. The V segment lost 7 bases and the J segment 4 bases; nucleotides outside the gene matches: 15. CDR3 size: 17 residues. The CDR3 loop is CASTPSLASGWKNIQYF. The CDR3 DNA sequence: TGTGCCAGCACCCCCTCCCTGGCTAGCGGGTGGAAAAACATTCAGTACTTC.

The chain employs TRBV19 and TRBJ1-2, with a weak D call TRBD1 (6 bases). The V end lost 3 bases, the J end lost 3 bases, and 14 bases lay between the germline ends. The germline V gene has CDR1 LNHDA and CDR2 SQIVND (reference sequence). The CDR3 runs to 15 residues. The CDR3 DNA follows: TGTGCCAGTAGTATTTTAAGGGGGGGCGACTATGGCTACACCTTC. Translating it yields CASSILRGGDYGYTF.

This clone occurred once. The V call is TRBV3-1 (or the pseudogene TRBV3-2), the J call TRBJ2-3; TRBD2 aligns across 7 bases. The CDR3 is made up of 15 amino acids. V was pared by 5 bases and J by 2 bases, with 7 bases of the junction left unmatched. The germline V gene has CDR1 LGHDT and CDR2 YNNKEL (reference sequence). CDR3 DNA: TGTGCCAGCAGCTGGGGTAGCGGGCCCACAGATACGCAGTATTTT. Translating gives CASSWGSGPTDTQYF.